A single sample gave rise to the 27 T cell receptor beta chains below, sequenced in a study of T-cell reconstitution after alpha-beta-depleted transplantation in children. This sample's TCRbeta library carried unique molecular identifier barcodes. TCRdb independently ran MiXCR on the PCR reads; one entry per CDR3 protein. The table includes about 280,000 distinct CDR3 sequences, roughly 12% detected once. Sample: peripheral blood, taken 180 days after TCRalphabeta/CD19-depleted stem cell transplant. Receptors were obtained from a male patient aged 2-15 years who had a stem cell transplant for chronic granulomatous disease, so the T cells may come from the graft donor.

The table lists this clonotype with many counts. The rearrangement joins TRBV20-1 to TRBJ2-7; 9 nucleotides agree with TRBD2. The CDR3 has 13 amino acids. Looked up from germline, CDR1 is DFQATT and CDR2 is SNEGSKA (reference sequence). Trimming took 6 bases from V and 3 from J; bases not matched to a gene: 6. CDR3 protein: CSAPSGKNYEQYF. CDR3 coding DNA: TGCAGTGCCCCTAGCGGGAAAAACTACGAGCAGTACTTC.

This clonotype was seen many times. The V and J genes are TRBV7-8 and TRBJ2-1; 14 nucleotides align to TRBD2. CDR3 length: 15 amino acids. V lost 4 bases, J lost 8 bases, and 4 bases stayed unmatched. Germline V lookup: CDR1 SGHVS, CDR2 FQNEAQ. CDR3 DNA sequence: TGTGCCAGCAGCTCCGGACTAGCGGGAGGCCATGAGCAGTTCTTC. Protein: CASSSGLAGGHEQFF.

A note on this clonotype: A much more abundant neighbour one base away suggests this may be a read error. This chain joins TRBV28 and TRBJ2-7, with 7 bases that match TRBD1. This CDR3 contains 14 residues. The trim removed 6 bases at V and 2 bases at J, leaving 7 bases unmatched. Germline V gene lookup returns CDR1 MDHEN and CDR2 SYDVKM. CDR3 sequence reads: CASRLLQGPYEQYF. CDR3 nucleotide sequence: TGTGCCAGCAGGTTGCTACAGGGGCCCTACGAGCAGTACTTC. The entire variable domain, with the rest obtained from reference TRBV28 and TRBJ2-7, is as follows: DVKVTQSSRYLVKRTGEKVFLECVQDMDHENMFWYRQDPGLGLRLIYFSYDVKMKEKGDIPEGYSVSREKKERFSLILESASTNQTSMYLCASRLLQGPYEQYFGPGTRLTVT.

This clonotype was seen repeatedly, ten times or more. The chain links TRBV5-5 to TRBJ2-1, with a weak D call TRBD1 (5 bases). CDR3 length equals 15 residues. The V end was cut by 3 bases, the J end by 0 bases, with 10 bases between. Germline values: CDR1 SGHKS, CDR2 YYEKEE (reference sequence). The CDR3 DNA follows: TGTGCCAGCAGCTCCGGACAATCCTCCTACAATGAGCAGTTCTTC. Its translation is CASSSGQSSYNEQFF.

This clonotype has ten or more counts. This chain uses TRBV24-1 with TRBJ2-2, with 11 bases matching TRBD2. The CDR3 covers 16 residues. Per the germline V gene, CDR1 is KGHDR and CDR2 is SFDVKD. V shed 0 bases and J 8 bases; nucleotides not matched to a gene: 4. CDR3 sequence reads: CATSDLTSGSTGELFF. Written as DNA, the CDR3 is TGTGCCACCAGTGATTTGACTAGCGGGAGTACGGGGGAGCTGTTTTTT.

This clonotype was detected many times. The J gene is TRBJ2-3, the V gene TRBV20-1; D possibly corresponds to TRBD1 (6 bases). V gave up 5 bases and J gave up 0 bases, with 18 bases separating them. Germline V CDR1 and CDR2: DFQATT, SNEGSKA (reference sequence). This CDR3 comprises 16 residues. The CDR3 here is CSAPLGQSYSTDTQYF. The CDR3 region has the DNA TGCAGTGCTCCGCTCGGACAGTCCTATAGCACAGATACGCAGTATTTT.

The table lists this clonotype with many counts. The gene calls are TRBV4-1 and TRBJ2-1; D unclear. Trimming removed 4 bases at V and 15 bases at J, with 4 bases between. Germline CDR1 is MGHRA and CDR2 is YSYEKL. The CDR3 runs 8 residues. As DNA, the CDR3 is TGCGCCAGCAGCCCCGGGTTCTTC. This codes for CASSPGFF.

This clonotype was seen repeatedly, ten times or more. V usage is TRBV7-2 and J usage is TRBJ2-1, with D perhaps TRBD2 (7 bases). This CDR3 is built from 15 residues. Between the trimmed V and J ends, which lost 2 bases and 7 bases, there was a span of 15 bases. Germline CDR1 SGHTA, CDR2 FQGNSA. The CDR3 here is CASSLTRGPGNEQFF. CDR3 coding DNA: TGTGCCAGCAGCTTAACGCGGGGGCCGGGAAATGAGCAGTTCTTC.

This clonotype was detected many times. The chain recombines TRBV15 with TRBJ2-7; 7 nucleotides match TRBD2. CDR3 length: 16 residues. V lost 0 bases, J lost 4 bases, and 9 bases stayed unmatched. Germline V gene sequence: CDR1 LNHNV, CDR2 YYDKDF (reference sequence). The CDR3 is CATSRDHGRLVYEQYF. The CDR3 DNA follows: TGTGCCACCAGCAGAGATCACGGGAGGTTAGTGTACGAGCAGTACTTC.

This clonotype occurred many times. The chain combines TRBV5-1 with TRBJ2-5, with 10 bases lining up with TRBD1. CDR3 length: 15 residues. V lost 5 bases and J lost 0; bases outside the gene matches: 4. Germline V gene data show CDR1 as SGHRS and CDR2 as YFSETQ. The CDR3 region is CASRKGQGYQETQYF. The DNA of the CDR3 is TGCGCCAGCAGGAAGGGACAGGGGTACCAAGAGACCCAGTACTTC. Together with reference TRBV5-1 and TRBJ2-5, the CDR3 gives the full variable domain: KAGVTQTPRYLIKTRGQQVTLSCSPISGHRSVSWYQQTPGQGLQFLFEYFSETQRNKGNFPGRFSGRQFSNSRSEMNVSTLELGDSALYLCASRKGQGYQETQYFGPGTRLLVL.

There are many counts of this clonotype. This sequence joins TRBV7-2 and TRBJ2-5; D unclear. V was pared by 3 bases and J by 5 bases, with 10 bases between. The CDR3 spans 13 residues. Germline values: CDR1 SGHTA, CDR2 FQGNSA. The CDR3 reads CASSFSVAETQYF. In DNA form, the CDR3 reads TGTGCCAGCAGCTTCTCGGTCGCGGAGACCCAGTACTTC.

This clonotype showed up many times. The CDR3 loop is CASSSRLRRYNSPLHF. CDR3 sequence (DNA): TGTGCCAGCAGCTCTAGGTTACGCAGATATAATTCACCCCTCCACTTT. The gene calls are TRBV6-1 and TRBJ1-6; D uncertain. Germline CDR1 reads MNHNS; CDR2 reads SASEGT. V was cut by 6 bases and J by 4 bases, with 16 bases left in between. This CDR3 region has 16 residues.

This clonotype turned up a few times. The genes are TRBV29-1 and TRBJ2-3, with TRBD2 as a possible D gene (5 bases). The CDR3 extends over 13 amino acids. Deletions cut 4 bases from V and 10 bases from J, with 18 bases between. Germline V gene lookup returns CDR1 SQVTM and CDR2 ANQGSEA. Here the CDR3 reads CSVAASTTPSQYF. In DNA form, the CDR3 reads TGCAGCGTTGCGGCTAGCACCACTCCATCGCAGTATTTT.

The table lists this clonotype with many counts. The chain links TRBV9 to TRBJ2-5, with TRBD2 matching over 7 bases. CDR3 length equals 14 residues. The trim removed 0 bases at V and 2 bases at J, leaving 1 base unmatched. The germline CDR1 and CDR2 sequences are SGDLS and YYNGEE. The CDR3 sequence: CASSVGREQETQYF. The CDR3 DNA reads TGTGCCAGCAGCGTAGGGCGGGAGCAAGAGACCCAGTACTTC. Together with reference TRBV9 and TRBJ2-5, the CDR3 gives the full variable domain: DSGVTQTPKHLITATGQRVTLRCSPRSGDLSVYWYQQSLDQGLQFLIQYYNGEERAKGNILERFSAQQFPDLHSELNLSSLELGDSALYFCASSVGREQETQYFGPGTRLLVL.

This clonotype was counted at least ten times. The chain has TRBV20-1 and TRBJ2-3; D is ambiguous. V lost 0 bases and J lost 2, with 6 bases in between. Germline V gene sequence: CDR1 DFQATT, CDR2 SNEGSKA (reference sequence). The CDR3 length is 13 residues. Here the CDR3 DNA reads TGCAGTGCTAGAGACAGGTTCACAGATACGCAGTATTTT. Encoded protein: CSARDRFTDTQYF.

This clonotype was detected many times. This chain links TRBV10-3 with TRBJ2-7; the match to TRBD1 covers 8 bases. The CDR3 is 14 residues long. The germline gives CDR1 ENHRY, CDR2 SYGVKD. Unmatched junction bases numbered 6, after V lost 6 bases and J lost 2 bases. The CDR3 sequence: CAIRTGQGAYEQYF. Here the CDR3 DNA reads TGTGCCATCAGAACAGGACAGGGAGCCTACGAGCAGTACTTC.

As regards this clonotype: A much larger clone lies a single base off, so this may be a read error. This chain links TRBV6-6 with TRBJ2-2; a possible D gene is TRBD2 (5 bases). The CDR3 is 13 amino acids. V gave up 6 bases and J gave up 6 bases, with 11 bases separating them. Germline CDR1 reads MNHNY; CDR2 reads SVGAGI (reference sequence). The CDR3 spells CASRLGRSGELFF. The CDR3 DNA is TGTGCCAGCAGATTAGGGAGATCCGGGGAGCTGTTTTTT.

In its sample, this clonotype was seen a few times. The V gene is TRBV5-1, the J gene TRBJ2-7; TRBD1 might be the D (6 bases). Germline V gene sequence: CDR1 SGHRS, CDR2 YFSETQ. The CDR3 consists of 14 residues. The germline V and J ends were trimmed by 5 bases and 3 bases, with 15 bases remaining between them. CDR3 in amino acids: CASSYWTENYEQYF. The CDR3 DNA reads as TGCGCCAGCAGTTATTGGACAGAGAACTACGAGCAGTACTTC.

This clonotype was picked up many times. This chain joins TRBV10-3 and TRBJ2-7; TRBD2 aligns across 9 bases. Trimming removed 7 bases from V and 6 bases from J; junction bases left unmatched: 7. CDR3 length: 13 amino acids. CDR1 is ENHRY, CDR2 SYGVKD, per germline. The CDR3 region is CAIKEREAGEQYF. In DNA, the CDR3 is TGTGCCATCAAGGAGCGGGAGGCTGGCGAGCAGTACTTC.

The chain has TRBV19 and TRBJ2-6, with 9 bases that match TRBD1. CDR3 size: 18 residues. Germline V gene sequence: CDR1 LNHDA, CDR2 SQIVND (reference sequence). The ends lost 0 bases at V and 2 bases at J; junction bases unmatched: 5. In DNA, the CDR3 is TGTGCCAGTAGTATAGAGGGGACAGGGCTCGCTGGGGCCAACGTCCTGACTTTC. This encodes CASSIEGTGLAGANVLTF.

In its sample, this clonotype was seen many times. CDR3 protein: CASSSLETQYF. The CDR3 bases are TGTGCCAGCAGCTCACTAGAGACCCAGTACTTC. V usage is TRBV7-9 and J usage is TRBJ2-5; D is uncertain. Germline CDR1 and CDR2: SEHNR and FQNEAQ (reference sequence). The V and J ends lost 4 bases and 4 bases respectively, with 4 bases between them. CDR3 size: 11 residues.

Many counts were recorded for this clonotype. The chain couples TRBV20-1 to TRBJ2-7; unclear D gene. Trimming took off 3 bases at V and 6 bases at J, with 21 bases between the two ends. The CDR3 is 15 residues long. In germline, CDR1 is DFQATT, CDR2 SNEGSKA (reference sequence). CDR3 sequence reads: CSARTVGSSWSEQYF. For the CDR3, the DNA is TGCAGTGCTAGGACCGTTGGGTCGAGTTGGAGCGAGCAGTACTTC.

This chain uses TRBV3-1 with TRBJ1-2, with unresolved D. Germline V gene lookup returns CDR1 LGHDT and CDR2 YNNKEL (reference sequence). This CDR3 has 15 residues. V was pared by 0 bases and J by 8 bases, with 16 bases between. Here the CDR3 reads CASSQDWRRQGGYTF. The CDR3 region has the DNA TGTGCCAGCAGCCAAGATTGGAGGCGCCAAGGGGGCTACACCTTC. The variable domain in full, completed from reference TRBV3-1 and TRBJ1-2, reads DTAVSQTPKYLVTQMGNDKSIKCEQNLGHDTMYWYKQDSKKFLKIMFSYNNKELIINETVPNRFSPKSPDKAHLNLHINSLELGDSAVYFCASSQDWRRQGGYTFGSGTRLTVV.

Judged by abundance, this clonotype is medium-sized. This chain connects TRBV12-3 or TRBV12-4 to TRBJ2-1, with no clear D. V was clipped by 3 bases and J by 6 bases, with 6 bases between them. The CDR3 is 12 amino acids. CDR3 loop: CASSFPLNEQFF. CDR3 nucleotides: TGTGCCAGCAGTTTCCCCCTCAATGAGCAGTTCTTC.

Of note for this clonotype: This could be a read error, since a much larger clone is one nucleotide away. This CDR3 fails to terminate in the conserved phenylalanine or tryptophan, so it likely reflects a read error. The CDR3 here is CSARDREGASYNSPLHS. The CDR3 coding sequence is TGCAGTGCTAGAGATCGGGAGGGGGCCTCCTATAATTCACCCCTCCACTCT. The J gene is TRBJ1-6, the V gene TRBV20-1; TRBD1 aligns across 7 bases. The CDR3 has 17 amino acids. CDR1 DFQATT and CDR2 SNEGSKA come from the germline V gene (reference sequence). Trimming at V came to 0 bases and at J to 0 bases, leaving 5 bases not matched to a gene.

Comments on this clonotype: This may arise from a read error, as a much more abundant clone is one base away. This chain links TRBV20-1 with TRBJ2-7; 12 positions agree with TRBD1. V gave up 6 bases and J gave up 4 bases; unmatched junction bases: 10. CDR3 length: 15 residues. The V gene's germline CDR1 is DFQATT and CDR2 SNEGSKA (reference sequence). DNA for the CDR3: TGCAGTGCCAAGGAGGGACAGGGGGCTGGTTACGAGCAGTACTTC. Its protein product is CSAKEGQGAGYEQYF.

This clonotype occurred many times. The chain combines TRBV6-1 with TRBJ2-1, with a weak D call TRBD2 (5 bases). CDR3 length: 15 residues. Germline loops: CDR1 MNHNS, CDR2 SASEGT. Deletions cut 6 bases from V and 9 bases from J, with 21 bases between. This CDR3 reads CASRLDANGVGEQFF. CDR3 DNA: TGTGCCAGCAGGCTAGACGCAAACGGGGTCGGTGAGCAGTTCTTC.